Listed below are T cell receptor beta chains from one sample, sequenced in a study of identical twins. TCRdb itself ran the 5' RACE reads through MiXCR, one entry per CDR3 protein. The data contain 1.5 million to 2 million distinct CDR3 sequences, about 31% of them singletons. Sequencing was carried out using cord blood. The source of these receptors is a newborn girl in good health. The CDR3 runs from the conserved cysteine through the conserved F or W. Each record gives: D gene, J gene, V gene, clone size, CDR3 length, CDR3 DNA, CDR3 protein. A D gene is named only where the DNA matches it firmly. The size of a clone is reported for some rows only, either as once, few or many, or as a class for expanded clones.

NA TRBJ1-1 TRBV4-1 NA 12 TGCGCCAGCAGCCCGGACACCTCTGAAGCTTTCTTT CASSPDTSEAFF
TRBD2 TRBJ2-3 TRBV12-3/TRBV12-4 NA 14 TGTGCCAGCAGGACGGGACTAGTCACAGATACGCAGTATTTT CASRTGLVTDTQYF
TRBD1 TRBJ1-1 TRBV5-1 NA 17 TGCGCCAGCAGCCTCAGAGGGACAGGATCAATGAACACTGAAGCTTTCTTT CASSLRGTGSMNTEAFF
NA TRBJ1-1 TRBV5-1 once 19 TGCGCCAGCAGCTTGGCCCTTTACGACCGGGACACAAAGAACACTGAAGCTTTCTTT CASSLALYDRDTKNTEAFF
NA TRBJ2-7 TRBV7-6 NA 16 TGTGCCAGCAGCTTATCGGCTACCCTCAGCTCCTACGAGCAGTACTTC CASSLSATLSSYEQYF
NA TRBJ1-2 TRBV4-2 NA 15 TGTGCCAGCACCGCAAGGGCCAGCCCATCCCTCGGCTACACCTTC CASTARASPSLGYTF
TRBD2 TRBJ2-5 TRBV11-2 NA 15 TGTGCCAGCAGCTTATGGCGGGGGAGCAAAGAGACCCAGTACTTC CASSLWRGSKETQYF
NA TRBJ1-3 TRBV12-3/TRBV12-4 NA 14 TGTGCCAGCAGGAAACTGACAGATGGAAACACCATATATTTT CASRKLTDGNTIYF
TRBD1 TRBJ1-4 TRBV6-1 few 15 TGTGCCAGCAGGGCACCGACAGGGACCAATGAAAAACTGTTTTTT CASRAPTGTNEKLFF
NA TRBJ2-3 TRBV24-1 NA 13 TGTGCCACCAGTGACATTAGCGGAGATACGCAGTATTTT CATSDISGDTQYF
NA TRBJ2-7 TRBV6-5 NA 15 TGTGCCAGCAGGCTCTTCCGGGACCCAACCTACGAGCAGTACTTC CASRLFRDPTYEQYF
NA TRBJ1-5 TRBV18 once 16 TGTGCCAGCTCACCCACAGGGAGGATTAGCAATCAGCCCCAGCATTTT CASSPTGRISNQPQHF
NA TRBJ1-2 TRBV20-1 few 13 TGCAGTGCTCCGGGAATCCCGAGGGGAGGCTACACCTTC CSAPGIPRGGYTF
NA TRBJ2-1 TRBV11-2 few 16 TGTGCCAGCAGCTTTGAAGGGGCAAGCCTCTACAATGAGCAGTTCTTC CASSFEGASLYNEQFF
TRBD2 TRBJ2-5 TRBV3-1 NA 14 TGTGCCAGCAGCCAACTAGCGGCCGGGGAGACCCAGTACTTC CASSQLAAGETQYF
TRBD1 TRBJ1-1 TRBV29-1 NA 10 TGCAGCGCGGGACAGACTGAAGCTTTCTTT CSAGQTEAFF
NA TRBJ1-6 TRBV20-1 NA 17 TGCAGTGCTAGAGAGGCATGGCGGAGCTCCTATAATTCACCCCTCCACTTT CSAREAWRSSYNSPLHF
TRBD2 TRBJ2-1 TRBV5-1 NA 15 TGCGCCAGCAGCTTGAGGTTAGCGGGGCACCGTGAGCAGTTCTTC CASSLRLAGHREQFF
NA TRBJ2-7 TRBV28 few 15 TGTGCCAGCAGTTTGAGTCAATTGAGCTCCTACGAGCAGTACTTC CASSLSQLSSYEQYF
NA TRBJ1-2 TRBV20-1 NA 14 TGCAGTGCTAGAGCTGGCAAACAGGTCGGGGGCTACACCTTC CSARAGKQVGGYTF
NA TRBJ2-1 TRBV7-9 NA 16 TGTGCCAGCAGCTTAGCGTTCGGAAGCCCCTACAATGAGCAGTTCTTC CASSLAFGSPYNEQFF
TRBD1 TRBJ1-5 TRBV11-2 NA 16 TGTGCCAGCAGCTTAGAGGCAGGGGGATGGAATCAGCCCCAGCATTTT CASSLEAGGWNQPQHF
NA TRBJ2-3 TRBV5-1 few 14 TGCGCCAGCAGCCCCGTCAGCGCCGTAGATACGCAGTATTTT CASSPVSAVDTQYF
NA TRBJ2-3 TRBV18 NA 15 TGTGCCAGCTCACGTTCAGGGCCGGGCTCAGATACGCAGTATTTT CASSRSGPGSDTQYF
NA TRBJ2-5 TRBV3-1 few 16 TGTGCCAGCAGCCAAGACCCATCGGGATTATTCGAGACCCAGTACTTC CASSQDPSGLFETQYF
NA TRBJ2-3 TRBV4-1 NA 12 TGCGCCAGCAGCCATGTTCTAGATACGCAGTATTTT CASSHVLDTQYF
NA TRBJ1-5 TRBV12-3/TRBV12-4 NA 15 TGTGCCAGCAGTTTCCGAGGGAGTAGCAATCAGCCCCAGCATTTT CASSFRGSSNQPQHF
NA TRBJ1-2 TRBV3-1 NA 14 TGTGCCAGCAGCCAAGCTCGGGGGATCTATGGCTACACCTTC CASSQARGIYGYTF
NA TRBJ1-2 TRBV20-1 NA 12 TGCAGTGCTAGGACAGTTCTAAATGGCTACACCTTC CSARTVLNGYTF
NA TRBJ2-7 TRBV9 NA 14 TGTGCCAGCAGCGGTCCAGGACCGATCTACGAGCAGTACTTC CASSGPGPIYEQYF
TRBD2 TRBJ2-3 TRBV13 NA 16 TGTGCCAGCATGAGGGCTAGCGGGGTAAACACAGATACGCAGTATTTT CASMRASGVNTDTQYF
TRBD2 TRBJ2-1 TRBV12-3/TRBV12-4 NA 15 TGTGCCAGCAGTTTCCGTTCCTTGGGGGGGAATAAGCAGTTCTTC CASSFRSLGGNKQFF
NA TRBJ2-2 TRBV2 few 15 TGTGCCAGCAGTGTTCGTGGACCGAACACCGGGGAGCTGTTTTTT CASSVRGPNTGELFF
TRBD2 TRBJ2-1 TRBV29-1 NA 15 TGCAGCGTTGAAGCGCTAGCGGGGGTTTACAATGAGCAGTTCTTC CSVEALAGVYNEQFF
NA TRBJ1-1 TRBV5-1 NA 16 TGCGCCAGCAGCTTGAAGGTCGGGGTGGGGAACACTGAAGCTTTCTTT CASSLKVGVGNTEAFF
NA TRBJ2-3 TRBV12-3/TRBV12-4 many 14 TGTGCCAGCAGTTTCGCAGCAGGCACAGATACGCAGTATTTT CASSFAAGTDTQYF
TRBD2 TRBJ2-3 TRBV11-2 few 16 TGTGCCAGCAGCTCCCCGGGACTAGTGTTTCCAGATACGCAGTATTTT CASSSPGLVFPDTQYF
NA TRBJ1-2 TRBV20-1 NA 12 TGCAGTGCTAGTGGGGGGGGAAGGGGCTACACCTTC CSASGGGRGYTF
NA TRBJ2-7 TRBV5-1 few 15 TGCGCCAGCAGCTTGATTTTTGGTGACATCTACGAGCAGTACTTC CASSLIFGDIYEQYF
NA TRBJ1-1 TRBV24-1 NA 17 TGTGCCACCAGCGATTTGCGACCTAAGGTCCGAGGGACTGAAGCTTTCTTT CATSDLRPKVRGTEAFF
TRBD1 TRBJ1-2 TRBV6-5 many 14 TGTGCCAGCAGTTACCGGACAGGGGACTATGGCTACACCTTC CASSYRTGDYGYTF
TRBD2 TRBJ2-5 TRBV12-3/TRBV12-4 few 16 TGTGCCAGCAGTTTAGGACTAGCGGGAGGGAGGGATGAGCAGTACTTC CASSLGLAGGRDEQYF
TRBD1 TRBJ1-4 TRBV12-3/TRBV12-4 NA 15 TGTGCCAGCAGTCCCTACAGGGGGTATAATGAAAAACTGTTTTTT CASSPYRGYNEKLFF
TRBD2 TRBJ2-2 TRBV24-1 NA 16 TGTGCCACCAGTGATACCGGACTAGCGGACACCGGGGAGCTGTTTTTT CATSDTGLADTGELFF
NA TRBJ2-5 TRBV24-1 NA 14 TGTGCCACCCATCTAAACCAGGGACAAGAGACCCAGTACTTC CATHLNQGQETQYF
NA TRBJ2-5 TRBV5-6 NA 15 TGTGCCAGCAGCTTGGCACAGGGATTCTTGGAGACCCAGTACTTC CASSLAQGFLETQYF
NA TRBJ1-5 TRBV12-5 few 17 TGTGCTAGTGGTCCCCTCAGAGGCGGCCTCCGCAATCAGCCCCAGCATTTT CASGPLRGGLRNQPQHF
NA TRBJ2-7 TRBV2 NA 15 TGTGCCAGCAGTGAATGGCAGGGACGGTACAATGAGCAGTACTTC CASSEWQGRYNEQYF
NA TRBJ1-4 TRBV28 few 12 TGTGCCAGCAGTGGTCCGACGGAAAAACTGTTTTTT CASSGPTEKLFF
TRBD1 TRBJ2-7 TRBV7-9 many 15 TGTGCCAGCAGCAACCTGGGACAGAACTCCTACGAGCAGTACTTC CASSNLGQNSYEQYF
NA TRBJ2-5 TRBV11-3 NA 13 TGTGCCAGCAGCTTAGTCAGATCGGAGACCCAGTACTTC CASSLVRSETQYF
TRBD2 TRBJ2-3 TRBV14 few 16 TGTGCCAGCAGCCAAGTACGACTAGCTACGGCAGATACGCAGTATTTT CASSQVRLATADTQYF
TRBD2 TRBJ2-7 TRBV7-2 few 14 TGTGCCAGCAGCTTTCGGGAGGAACTCTACGAGCAGTACTTC CASSFREELYEQYF
TRBD1 TRBJ2-3 TRBV20-1 few 13 TGCAGTGCTAGGCACAGGGGTGCAGATACGCAGTATTTT CSARHRGADTQYF